These 5 T cell receptor beta chains were all obtained from the same sample, sequenced in a study of T cell repertoires in cytomegalovirus infection. TCRdb itself ran the reads through MiXCR, one entry per CDR3 protein. The sample includes about 740,000 distinct CDR3 sequences, 35% to 45% of them seen just once. Sequenced: PBMCs. These receptor sequences come from a human donor in good health (CMV status not recorded). Some clones in this sample may be carry-over from other donors' samples.

This chain links TRBV11-2 with TRBJ2-1, with TRBD1 matching 7 bases. J gave up 2 bases and V 5 bases, and 6 bases lay outside the gene matches. Per the germline V gene, CDR1 is SGHAT and CDR2 is FQNNGV. The CDR3 runs to 15 residues. CDR3 nucleotide sequence: TGTGCCAGCAGCAAGGGACAGAACACCTACAATGAGCAGTTCTTC. Protein sequence: CASSKGQNTYNEQFF. Full variable domain (rest looked up from reference TRBV11-2 and TRBJ2-1): EAGVAQSPRYKIIEKRQSVAFWCNPISGHATLYWYQQILGQGPKLLIQFQNNGVVDDSQLPKDRFSAERLKGVDSTLKIQPAKLEDSAVYLCASSKGQNTYNEQFFGPGTRLTVL.

Comment on this clonotype: The CDR3 does not close with the conserved phenylalanine or tryptophan, likely indicating a read error. The chain employs TRBV7-8 and TRBJ2-1, with a possible D match to TRBD1 (5 bases). Per the germline V gene, CDR1 is SGHVS and CDR2 is FQNEAQ. With 2 bases removed from V and 4 bases from J, the gap between germline ends came to 12 bases. The CDR3 has 15 residues. This CDR3 is CASSLRGQAYNEQFY. The CDR3 DNA sequence: TGTGCCAGCAGCTTAAGGGGCCAAGCATACAATGAGCAGTTCTAC.

This clonotype has a handful of counts. This chain links TRBV25-1 with TRBJ2-1, with D perhaps TRBD1 or TRBD2 (5 bases each). Germline V gene data show CDR1 as MGHDK and CDR2 as SYGVNS. The length of the CDR3 is 14 residues. V lost 5 bases and J 4 bases, leaving 12 bases between the germline ends. CDR3 DNA sequence: TGTGCCAGCAGTCCACTTGGGGGATACAATGAGCAGTTCTTC. It translates to CASSPLGGYNEQFF.

The chain combines TRBV4-1 with TRBJ1-4; TRBD1 matches 7 bases. CDR1 is MGHRA and CDR2 is YSYEKL in the germline V gene. V lost 3 bases to trimming and J lost 2 bases; unmatched junction nucleotides: 6. The CDR3 has 16 residues. This chain's CDR3 is CASSQLQGETNEKLFF. DNA of the CDR3: TGCGCCAGCAGCCAGCTCCAGGGGGAGACTAATGAAAAACTGTTTTTT.

The chain combines TRBV19 with TRBJ1-3; tentative D call: TRBD1 (5 bases). CDR3 length: 15 residues. Trimming left V 3 bases short and J 0 bases short, with 9 bases between. Germline V gene lookup returns CDR1 LNHDA and CDR2 SQIVND (reference sequence). Here the CDR3 reads CASSIGAYSGNTIYF. CDR3 bases: TGTGCCAGTAGTATTGGGGCGTACTCTGGAAACACCATATATTTT.